This TCR beta chain stems from a study of cytomegalovirus exposure and HLA in healthy donors. General study results and limits: Confirmation was obtained in vitro that a few CMV-associated chains are specific for CMV antigens. Per published reports, the classifier diagnosed cytomegalovirus status with high specificity and sensitivity. In the roughly 120 validation repertoires, a later analysis found that first-cohort TCR clusters tended to co-occur. For most TCR sequences rarity was the rule, although some public TCRs occurred in many donors.

As to this clone: Its specificity is not known.

The germline CDR1 and CDR2 sequences are SGHVS and FQNEAQ. With 4 bases clipped from V and 4 bases from J, the junction kept 8 bases outside the gene matches. This CDR3 comprises 16 residues. Using immunoSEQ multiplex PCR, the repertoire was profiled, and TCRdb retains in-frame clones only, with some absent. The sample contains over 200,000 clones, about 86% of which appear only once. This TCR was sampled from a woman aged 18-29 years in good health and CMV-seronegative. This chain joins TRBV7-8 and TRBJ1-5, with 9 positions matching TRBD1. Sequencing used PBMCs. The CDR3 sequence: CASSSGTGPGNQPQHF. CDR3 sequence (DNA): TGTGCCAGCAGCTCCGGGACAGGGCCTGGGAATCAGCCCCAGCATTTT.